The 15 T cell receptor beta chains below were found in one sample sequenced in a study of beta chain features in type 1 diabetes (dated by TCRdb to the late 2010s). Library method: the immunoSEQ multiplex PCR assay. All of the isolated RNA was reverse transcribed with the High Capacity cDNA Reverse Transcription Kit, so expressed TCRB transcripts were sequenced. TCRdb took over this immuneACCESS table, retaining in-frame rearrangements with V and J assigned. Such tables are incomplete; in checked studies, under half of the missing clones stem from an unresolved V gene, and the remainder is unexplained. The sample table lists under 250,000 clones, 27% of them with a count of one. In total, the top ten clones hold under 5% of the sample. The material sequenced was central memory CD4+ T cells from blood. The receptors stem from a man aged 30-40 years in good health.

CDR3 bases: TGTGCCATCAGTGAAAGTCAGGGGAACTACGAGCAGTACTTC. Translated, it gives CAISESQGNYEQYF. The rearrangement uses TRBV10-3 and TRBJ2-7, with D tentatively TRBD1 (6 bases). The CDR3 contains 14 residues. Trimming took 3 bases from V and 3 from J, leaving 12 bases between them. Germline CDR1 ENHRY, CDR2 SYGVKD.

This clone was detected only a few times. This rearrangement joins TRBV7-2 to TRBJ1-4, with D uncertain. Germline loops: CDR1 SGHTA, CDR2 FQGNSA. The CDR3 is 14 amino acids. The V gene lost 2 bases and the J gene lost 6 bases, with 10 bases spanning the gap. This chain's CDR3 is CASSLFGRDEKLFF. The CDR3 nucleotides are TGTGCCAGCAGCTTATTTGGACGTGATGAAAAACTGTTTTTT. The variable domain in full, with the rest retrieved from reference TRBV7-2 and TRBJ1-4, is GAGVSQSPSNKVTEKGKDVELRCDPISGHTALYWYRQSLGQGLEFLIYFQGNSAPDKSGLPSDRFSAERTGGSVSTLTIQRTQQEDSAVYLCASSLFGRDEKLFFGSGTQLSVL.

This rearrangement joins TRBV20-1 to TRBJ2-3; D is uncertain. Germline V gene sequence: CDR1 DFQATT, CDR2 SNEGSKA (reference sequence). The ends were cut back, 5 bases at V and 3 bases at J, with 6 bases in the middle. The CDR3 is made up of 11 amino acids. The CDR3 nucleotides are TGCAGTGCTGATCGGACAGATACGCAGTATTTT. Protein sequence: CSADRTDTQYF.

This sequence joins TRBV16 and TRBJ1-1; D is unresolved. Trimming stripped 4 bases from V and 4 bases from J, with 16 bases between. The CDR3 is 15 amino acids. Germline CDR1 and CDR2: KGHSY and FQNENV. The CDR3 DNA reads as TGTGCCAGCAGCCCTAGATTCCGGAATTTCACTGAAGCTTTCTTT. Translation: CASSPRFRNFTEAFF.

This chain uses TRBV2 with TRBJ2-3, with D hard to call. CDR1 and CDR2 (germline): SNHLY, FYNNEI. The CDR3 is 15 amino acids. Trimming stripped 5 bases from V and 2 bases from J, with 14 bases between. In nucleotides, the CDR3 is TGTGCCAGCAGTCCGACGTTGGGCCTCACAGATACGCAGTATTTT. Translated: CASSPTLGLTDTQYF.

In this sample, this clone turned up a few times. J is TRBJ2-7 and V is TRBV7-2; D unclear. This CDR3 contains 14 residues. The V and J ends lost 5 bases and 2 bases respectively, with 13 bases between them. Germline V CDR1 and CDR2: SGHTA, FQGNSA. The CDR3 region is CASSRKDGAYEQYF. The CDR3 bases are TGTGCCAGCAGCCGTAAAGACGGAGCCTACGAGCAGTACTTC.

This clone came up a few times. The CDR3 DNA sequence: TGCAGCGTTGAAGAGGGGACAGGGGGCGACGAGCAGTACTTC. It specifies CSVEEGTGGDEQYF. This chain joins TRBV29-1 and TRBJ2-7; TRBD1 matches at 12 bases. V dropped 0 bases and J dropped 5; count of bases not matched to a gene: 2. This CDR3 has 14 amino acids. Looked up from germline, CDR1 is SQVTM and CDR2 is ANQGSEA.

V and J are TRBV11-1 and TRBJ2-3, with D possibly matching TRBD2 (5 bases). V lost 5 bases and J 3 bases, leaving 6 bases between the germline ends. CDR1 and CDR2 from the germline V gene are SGHAT and FQDESV (reference sequence). There are 12 residues in the CDR3. In DNA form, the CDR3 reads TGTGCCAGCAGCCGGGGTACAGATACGCAGTATTTT. Translated: CASSRGTDTQYF. Based on the CDR3 plus reference TRBV11-1 and TRBJ2-3, the full variable domain is EAEVAQSPRYKITEKSQAVAFWCDPISGHATLYWYRQILGQGPELLVQFQDESVVDDSQLPKDRFSAERLKGVDSTLKIQPAELGDSAMYLCASSRGTDTQYFGPGTRLTVL.

V and J are TRBV11-2 and TRBJ2-5; D is tentatively TRBD1 or TRBD2 (5 bases each). From germline, CDR1 is SGHAT and CDR2 FQNNGV. This CDR3 is 13 amino acids long. V lost 0 bases, J lost 8 bases, and 10 bases lay in between. Here the CDR3 reads CASSLEPGPTQYF. CDR3 bases: TGTGCCAGCAGCTTAGAACCGGGACCTACCCAGTACTTC.

This clone turned up a few times. The chain couples TRBV19 to TRBJ2-5; D might be TRBD1 (6 bases). The CDR3 loop spans 14 amino acids. The V end lost 3 bases, the J end lost 0 bases, and 8 bases lay between the germline ends. The germline V gene has CDR1 LNHDA and CDR2 SQIVND (reference sequence). CDR3 nucleotide sequence: TGTGCCAGTAGTATCGGGACAAACCAAGAGACCCAGTACTTC. Translating it yields CASSIGTNQETQYF.

This clone occurred a few times. The chain carries TRBV7-9 and TRBJ2-5; perhaps TRBD1 as D (6 bases). Germline V gene data show CDR1 as SEHNR and CDR2 as FQNEAQ (reference sequence). CDR3 length: 13 amino acids. V lost 1 base and J 3 bases, leaving 6 bases between the germline ends. DNA of the CDR3: TGTGCCAGCAGCTTAGGGACAGAAGAGACCCAGTACTTC. Translating gives CASSLGTEETQYF.

The rearrangement uses TRBV9 and TRBJ2-7, with 7 positions matching TRBD1. The CDR3 sequence is 14 residues long. Germline-derived CDR1 and CDR2 are SGDLS and YYNGEE. J gave up 3 bases and V 4 bases, and 7 bases lay outside the gene matches. The CDR3 coding sequence is TGTGCCAGCAGCCAGGGACAGAGCAACTACGAGCAGTACTTC. It codes for CASSQGQSNYEQYF.

This chain uses TRBV9 with TRBJ2-7, with TRBD2 matching 13 bases. The CDR3 is 16 residues long. CDR1 and CDR2 from the germline V gene are SGDLS and YYNGEE. Trimming cost V 4 bases and J 4 bases; bases outside gene matches: 8. The CDR3 protein is CASSPGGLAGKYEQYF. CDR3 in DNA: TGTGCCAGCAGCCCTGGGGGACTAGCGGGAAAATACGAGCAGTACTTC.

The chain links TRBV19 to TRBJ2-1; D is unclear. The germline V gene has CDR1 LNHDA and CDR2 SQIVND (reference sequence). There are 14 residues in the CDR3. Trimming left V 0 bases short and J 6 bases short, with 9 bases between. CDR3 in amino acids: CASSIDLVRNEQFF. The CDR3 DNA reads TGTGCCAGTAGTATAGACTTAGTTCGCAATGAGCAGTTCTTC.

This clone was found many times. The chain recombines TRBV7-2 with TRBJ1-2; 11 bases match TRBD1. This CDR3 has 15 residues. Germline CDR1 is SGHTA and CDR2 is FQGNSA. The junction had 9 bases not matched to a gene; V was cut back by 5 bases and J by 7 bases. CDR3 in DNA: TGTGCCAGCAGCCCCCGCGGACAGGGGGCGACTGGCTACACCTTC. Translating gives CASSPRGQGATGYTF.